The clone carrying this TCR beta chain was seen a single time. This sample is part of a study of blood T cell repertoires in COVID-19. Study-wide context: Donors in the United States, Italy and Spain gave samples during acute or convalescent COVID-19. Sources were T cells, B-cell-depleted T cells, or PBMCs; the material itself was cDNA or gDNA.

V was shortened by 5 bases and J by 6 bases, with 10 bases between the two germline ends. The CDR3 spans 12 residues. The germline CDR1 and CDR2 sequences are DFQATT and SNEGSKA (reference sequence). Original data processing: How many nucleated cells were present was estimated from reference gene primer amplification. The data were produced by immunoSEQ multiplex PCR, yet TCRdb's version contains in-frame clones alone and is incomplete. V, J and clone size derive from that table, while D and trimming were established from the DNA sequence. The top ten clones hold approximately 15% of a sample with tens of thousands of clones, around 88% of them seen once.

The chain links TRBV20-1 to TRBJ2-2; D is unclear. The sample was peripheral blood. The source is a man between 65 and 85 years old with active or convalescent COVID-19. The CDR3 region is CSARARSGELFF. CDR3 DNA: TGCAGTGCTCGTGCTAGATCCGGGGAGCTGTTTTTT.